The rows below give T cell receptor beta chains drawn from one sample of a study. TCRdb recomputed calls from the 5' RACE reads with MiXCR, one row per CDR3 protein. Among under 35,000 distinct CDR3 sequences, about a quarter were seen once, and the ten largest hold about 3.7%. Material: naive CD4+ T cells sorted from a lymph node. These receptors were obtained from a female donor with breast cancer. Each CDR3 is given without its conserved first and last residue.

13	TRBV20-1	SASRLAGASYEQY
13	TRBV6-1	AGSPEQGFNQPQH
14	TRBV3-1	ASSPAPGQGAHEQY
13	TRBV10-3	AISSAGQGRETQY
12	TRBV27	ASSDRGANTEAF
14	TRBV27	ATKDRGGFSNQPQH
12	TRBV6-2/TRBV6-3	ASSYSRVGTEAF
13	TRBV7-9	ASSKGQGMSTEAL
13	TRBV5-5	ASKKDQDPQETQY
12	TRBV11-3	ASSLSLNTGELF
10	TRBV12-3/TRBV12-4	ASSRQVYGYT
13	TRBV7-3	ASSLTADPYNEQF
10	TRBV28	ASSRRAGELF
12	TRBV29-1	SVGGVGFSDTQY
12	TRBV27	ARKRTANTGELF